Listed here are 25 T cell receptor beta chains from one sample, sequenced in a study of T-cell reconstitution after alpha-beta-depleted transplantation in children. During its preparation, the TCRbeta library received unique molecular identifiers. Each CDR3 protein gets one entry after TCRdb re-called the PCR reads with MiXCR. Here the sample spans about 980,000 distinct CDR3 sequences, 25% to 30% being singletons. Sequences were derived from PBMCs, mostly from graft donor cells, sampled 360 days after TCRalphabeta/CD19-depleted stem cell transplant. Receptors were obtained from a boy under two years old who had a stem cell transplant for SCID, so the T cells may come from the graft donor.

This clonotype was detected a few times. V gene TRBV3-1 combines with J gene TRBJ1-6; D perhaps matches TRBD1 (5 bases). Germline V lookup: CDR1 LGHDT, CDR2 YNNKEL (reference sequence). The V gene lost 7 bases and the J gene lost 9 bases, with 19 bases spanning the gap. The CDR3 covers 15 residues. The CDR3 spells CASTPRAGFISPLHF. In DNA, the CDR3 is TGTGCCAGCACCCCCCGGGCAGGGTTCATTTCACCCCTCCACTTT.

This clonotype was counted between two and nine times. The chain recombines TRBV4-1 with TRBJ2-7; no reliable D call. Trimming shortened V by 0 bases and J by 3 bases, and 12 bases separated the two germline ends. Germline V lookup: CDR1 MGHRA, CDR2 YSYEKL. The CDR3 loop spans 15 amino acids. This chain's CDR3 is CASSQDPGLLYEQYF. The CDR3 DNA reads as TGCGCCAGCAGCCAAGATCCAGGCCTACTCTACGAGCAGTACTTC.

The CDR3 reads CASSGGIVVVRFF. DNA of the CDR3: TGTGCCAGCAGTGGGGGAATTGTGGTAGTCAGGTTCTTC. V is TRBV2 and J is TRBJ2-1; D is unresolved. The CDR3 runs to 13 residues. Germline values: CDR1 SNHLY, CDR2 FYNNEI. The V gene lost 4 bases and the J gene lost 15 bases, with 19 bases spanning the gap.

At least ten counts were recorded for this clonotype. This rearrangement joins TRBV6-2 or TRBV6-3 to TRBJ2-7, with 7 bases lining up with TRBD1. V was clipped by 2 bases and J by 9 bases; unmatched bases: 4. There are 12 residues in the CDR3. Germline V CDR1 and CDR2: MNHEY, SVGEGT. The CDR3 reads CASSYGQAGQYF. Here the CDR3 DNA reads TGTGCCAGCAGTTACGGACAGGCCGGGCAGTACTTC.

The rearrangement uses TRBV19 and TRBJ2-3; D is unresolved. CDR3 length: 14 amino acids. The germline gives CDR1 LNHDA, CDR2 SQIVND (reference sequence). Trimming stripped 5 bases from V and 2 bases from J, with 11 bases between. CDR3: CASSRSRPTDTQYF. CDR3 sequence (DNA): TGTGCCAGTAGTCGGTCCAGGCCCACAGATACGCAGTATTTT.

There are many counts of this clonotype. The CDR3 DNA reads TGTGCCAGCAGCGTAGGAGATTGGAGAGTGAACACTGAAGCTTTCTTT. Translation gives CASSVGDWRVNTEAFF. The chain links TRBV9 to TRBJ1-1; D is undetermined. Trimming pared 0 bases from V and 0 bases from J, leaving 12 bases between. CDR3 size: 16 residues. Germline assignment: CDR1 SGDLS and CDR2 YYNGEE.

This clonotype was recorded a few times. This clone may be a read error of a much larger clone one base away. In nucleotides, the CDR3 is TGTGCCAGCAGTTTAGGGGCGCCCTACAATGAGCAGTTCTTC. Its translation is CASSLGAPYNEQFF. V gene TRBV27 combines with J gene TRBJ2-1; TRBD1 is a possible D gene (5 bases). Germline assignment: CDR1 MNHEY and CDR2 SMNVEV (reference sequence). The V and J ends lost 2 bases and 2 bases respectively, with 7 bases between them. The CDR3 runs 14 residues.

V gene TRBV5-6 combines with J gene TRBJ2-7, with D hard to call. The V gene lost 0 bases and the J gene lost 6 bases, with 10 bases spanning the gap. The CDR3 extends over 13 amino acids. Per the germline V gene, CDR1 is SGHDT and CDR2 is YYEEEE. This CDR3 is CASSLGMSSEQYF. Here the CDR3 DNA reads TGTGCCAGCAGCTTGGGGATGTCGAGCGAGCAGTACTTC.

The table lists this clonotype with a count of one. V and J are TRBV5-1 and TRBJ2-5, with a tentative D call TRBD2 (5 bases). This CDR3 comprises 15 residues. Between the trimmed V and J ends, which lost 0 bases and 7 bases, there was a span of 16 bases. Per the germline V gene, CDR1 is SGHRS and CDR2 is YFSETQ. The CDR3 sequence: CASSLEGSPGVTQYF. The CDR3 DNA reads as TGCGCCAGCAGCTTGGAGGGCAGCCCCGGGGTGACCCAGTACTTC.

This rearrangement joins TRBV28 to TRBJ2-5; TRBD2 might be the D (5 bases). This CDR3 is 17 amino acids long. V gave up 3 bases and J gave up 4 bases, with 21 bases separating them. Germline CDR1 and CDR2: MDHEN and SYDVKM. The CDR3 loop reads CASSFVGTRATRETQYF. Written as DNA, the CDR3 is TGTGCCAGCAGTTTCGTTGGTACTAGAGCTACTCGAGAGACCCAGTACTTC.

This clonotype turned up a few times. The CDR3 region is CATSRDGTGGQETQYF. As DNA, the CDR3 is TGTGCCACCAGCAGAGATGGAACAGGGGGGCAAGAGACCCAGTACTTC. This chain connects TRBV15 to TRBJ2-5, with TRBD1 identical over 8 bases. The CDR3 consists of 16 residues. Germline CDR1 and CDR2: LNHNV and YYDKDF (reference sequence). Trimming cost V 0 bases and J 2 bases; bases outside gene matches: 5.

V usage is TRBV6-2 or TRBV6-3 and J usage is TRBJ2-1; 11 positions agree with TRBD2. Germline trimming cut 2 bases from V and 3 bases from J; bases unmatched to any gene: 3. CDR1 is MNHEY and CDR2 is SVGEGT in the germline V gene. This CDR3 has 16 amino acids. CDR3 sequence: CASSYLAGGLYNEQFF. The DNA for the CDR3 is TGTGCCAGCAGTTACCTAGCGGGGGGCCTCTACAATGAGCAGTTCTTC.

This clonotype was observed a few times. The chain joins TRBV5-6 to TRBJ2-5, with D possibly matching TRBD1 (6 bases). Germline V CDR1 and CDR2: SGHDT, YYEEEE. Trimming took 5 bases from V and 0 from J, leaving 14 bases between them. This CDR3 is 15 amino acids long. The CDR3 sequence: CASSSGTRYQETQYF. CDR3 DNA: TGTGCCAGCAGTTCCGGGACAAGGTACCAAGAGACCCAGTACTTC.

The rearrangement links TRBV12-3 or TRBV12-4 to TRBJ1-3; the match to TRBD1 covers 12 bases. The CDR3 is 17 amino acids. The ends lost 6 bases at V and 4 bases at J; junction bases unmatched: 10. The CDR3: CASSSRTGTGGGNTIYF. The CDR3 region has the DNA TGTGCCAGCAGCTCTCGAACCGGGACAGGGGGCGGAAACACCATATATTTT.

This clonotype was picked up a small number of times. The chain employs TRBV28 and TRBJ2-5; maybe TRBD2 (5 bases). The CDR3 contains 16 residues. Trimming took off 5 bases at V and 2 bases at J, with 18 bases between the two ends. Germline CDR1 reads MDHEN; CDR2 reads SYDVKM. CDR3 loop: CASSPLGVTGQETQYF. CDR3 DNA: TGTGCCAGCAGTCCCCTAGGTGTTACGGGACAAGAGACCCAGTACTTC.

The gene calls are TRBV5-6 and TRBJ2-3; maybe TRBD2 (5 bases). Trimming cost V 3 bases and J 0 bases, with 23 bases left between them. The CDR3 extends over 19 amino acids. Germline V gene lookup returns CDR1 SGHDT and CDR2 YYEEEE. CDR3 nucleotides: TGTGCCAGCAGCTCGAGATATGAAGTGGACTTCGCTAGCACAGATACGCAGTATTTT. It encodes CASSSRYEVDFASTDTQYF.

The gene calls are TRBV4-1 and TRBJ2-2; D is perhaps TRBD1 (6 bases). V was cut by 5 bases and J by 9 bases, with 13 bases left in between. Germline V gene sequence: CDR1 MGHRA, CDR2 YSYEKL. CDR3 size: 13 residues. The CDR3 nucleotides are TGCGCCAGCAGCGGCAGGGGATTGAGGGAGCTGTTTTTT. Amino acids: CASSGRGLRELFF.

This clonotype was detected a few times. The J gene is TRBJ1-1, the V gene TRBV12-5; 7 bases line up with TRBD1. This CDR3 comprises 17 residues. Trimming at V came to 0 bases and at J to 0 bases, leaving 7 bases not matched to a gene. The germline V gene has CDR1 LGHNT and CDR2 FRNRAP. CDR3 sequence: CASGLVYRGDMNTEAFF. The CDR3 DNA sequence: TGTGCTAGTGGTTTGGTATACAGGGGAGATATGAACACTGAAGCTTTCTTT.

This sequence joins TRBV5-1 and TRBJ1-3; D perhaps matches TRBD1 (5 bases). Trimming left V 6 bases short and J 0 bases short, with 7 bases between. Germline loops: CDR1 SGHRS, CDR2 YFSETQ. The CDR3 extends over 13 amino acids. The CDR3 nucleotides are TGCGCCAGCATGGACACCTCTGGAAACACCATATATTTT. Residues: CASMDTSGNTIYF.

At least ten counts were recorded for this clonotype. The germline gene is not matched at one end of the junction; a read error may be the cause. The V call is TRBV12-3 or TRBV12-4, the J call TRBJ1-1; no reliable D call. This CDR3 has 12 amino acids. The CDR3 DNA reads as TGCGCCAGCAGCCCCGGTGGCGCTGAAGCTTTCTTT. Translating it yields CASSPGGAEAFF.

This clonotype turned up a few times. This rearrangement joins TRBV20-1 to TRBJ1-6, with a weak D call TRBD1 (5 bases). The germline gives CDR1 DFQATT, CDR2 SNEGSKA (reference sequence). V was pared by 6 bases and J by 7 bases, with 13 bases between. CDR3 length equals 13 residues. The CDR3 sequence is CSATGTENSPLHF. The CDR3 DNA sequence: TGCAGTGCGACCGGGACTGAAAATTCACCCCTCCACTTT.

This clonotype was found a few times. This chain links TRBV6-5 with TRBJ2-4; D is undetermined. Trimming stripped 2 bases from V and 0 bases from J, with 14 bases between. The CDR3 sequence is 17 residues long. Germline CDR1 MNHEY, CDR2 SVGAGI. The CDR3 here is CASSYSRLSLAKNIQYF. CDR3 nucleotides: TGTGCCAGCAGTTACAGCCGGCTATCTCTAGCCAAAAACATTCAGTACTTC.

Ten or more counts support this clonotype. The J gene is TRBJ2-7, the V gene TRBV5-1, with D possibly TRBD2 on 6 matching bases. This CDR3 is built from 12 residues. V dropped 4 bases and J dropped 3 bases, with 8 bases sitting between them. In germline, CDR1 is SGHRS, CDR2 YFSETQ. The chain's CDR3 is CASSGGIYEQYF. The CDR3, as DNA: TGCGCCAGCAGCGGGGGGATCTACGAGCAGTACTTC.

This clonotype was detected only a few times. The V gene is TRBV4-1, the J gene TRBJ2-5, with 8 bases that match TRBD2. CDR1 and CDR2 from the germline V gene are MGHRA and YSYEKL. The length of the CDR3 is 16 residues. Unmatched junction bases numbered 11, after V lost 1 base and J lost 7 bases. CDR3 bases: TGCGCCAGCAGCCAAGCACGGGGGGGAAATAAATGGACCCAGTACTTC. Amino acid sequence: CASSQARGGNKWTQYF.

The chain joins TRBV2 to TRBJ2-5; 7 nucleotides match TRBD1. Germline trimming cut 5 bases from V and 2 bases from J; bases unmatched to any gene: 5. The CDR3 is 14 residues long. The germline CDR1 and CDR2 sequences are SNHLY and FYNNEI. The CDR3 nucleotides are TGTGCCAGCAGTTTGGGACAGAAACAAGAGACCCAGTACTTC. It encodes CASSLGQKQETQYF.